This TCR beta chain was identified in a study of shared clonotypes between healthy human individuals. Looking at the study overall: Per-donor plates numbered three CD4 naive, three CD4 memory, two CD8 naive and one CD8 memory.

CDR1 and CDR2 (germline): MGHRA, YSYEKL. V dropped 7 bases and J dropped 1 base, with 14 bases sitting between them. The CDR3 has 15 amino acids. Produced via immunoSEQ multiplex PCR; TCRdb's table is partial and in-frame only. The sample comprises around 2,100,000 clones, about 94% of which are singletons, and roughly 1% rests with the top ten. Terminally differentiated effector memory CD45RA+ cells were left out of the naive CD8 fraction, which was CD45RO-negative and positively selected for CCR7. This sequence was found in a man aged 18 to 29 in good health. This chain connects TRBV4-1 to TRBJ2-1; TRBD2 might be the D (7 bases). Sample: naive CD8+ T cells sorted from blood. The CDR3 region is CASTWEGGSYNEQFF. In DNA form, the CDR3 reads TGCGCCAGCACTTGGGAGGGGGGTTCCTACAATGAGCAGTTCTTC.